This T cell receptor beta chain came from a study of blood T cell repertoires in COVID-19 (dated by TCRdb to 2019 to 2021). As for the study more broadly: Samples from collaborators originated in the United States, Italy and Spain and spanned both the acute and convalescent phases of COVID-19. The prospective study material was composed of cDNA or gDNA derived from T cells, B-cell-depleted T cells, or PBMCs. Subjects who had been exposed to COVID-19, were actively infected with it, or had recovered from it provided the deeply sampled blood TCRbeta repertoires that made up the dataset. The repertoires were made available in a free public database intended to serve as a resource for research on the immune response to SARS-CoV-2. Samples came from the ongoing ImmuneRACE study (first 160 participants) plus 1,254 subjects from 6 global collaborators. Nearly every sample came with metadata listing a de-identified subject ID, COVID-19 status, age in years and sex. Where available, HLA class I and class II types were obtained from metadata supplied by the sample provider rather than from assay-based typing.

Study-wide conclusions, independent of this receptor: The amount of clinical and demographic metadata varied by source and participant and was provided uncurated.

From the germline V gene, CDR1 is SGHTA and CDR2 is FQGNSA. V and J are truncated by 2 bases and 0 bases respectively, leaving an intervening sequence of 9 bases. The CDR3 has 15 amino acids, counting the end cysteine and phenylalanine. The kept DNA is CDR3 alone, 45 bases in frame from the first base. TCRbeta CDR3 regions were amplified from genomic DNA by means of the immunoSEQ Assay, a bias-controlled multiplex PCR. In the paper's pipeline: The number of nucleated cells in each sample was estimated by amplification of reference gene primers within the assay. Sequence reads were collapsed and filtered to measure the absolute abundance of every unique TCRbeta CDR3 rearrangement. For each sample, productive Simpson clonality was calculated as the square root of Simpson's diversity index across productive rearrangements. Here the immuneACCESS table is served through TCRdb, limited to in-frame sequences with V and J called. Missing clones are a known gap in these copies; in checked studies unresolved V genes cover under half, and the rest lacks a known reason. V, J and clone size were drawn from that table, and D and trimming were deduced from the DNA. The sample includes 60,000 to 75,000 clones, with approximately 89% observed a single time. The biggest ten clones account for approximately 32% of the sample.

Whole blood was collected in K2EDTA tubes by collaborating institutions according to the institutions' own protocols. For TCRbeta analysis, collaborator samples were shipped as frozen whole blood, as isolated PBMCs, or as DNA extracted from either sample type. In this sample, this clone turned up once. This receptor's antigen is unknown. The input lacks base qualities; no much larger clone sits a single base away. The V gene is TRBV7-2 and the J gene is TRBJ2-3, with the D gene call left open. Sequenced sample: peripheral blood. The sequence came from a woman older than 75 with active or convalescent COVID-19. CDR3 sequence: CASSLTVFSTDTQYF. The DNA sequence reads TGTGCCAGCAGCTTAACGGTGTTCAGCACAGATACGCAGTATTTT.